Following are 3 T cell receptor beta chains from one sample sequenced in a study of neoadjuvant anti-PD-1 for oral cavity cancer. Libraries were prepared by immunoSEQ multiplex PCR; TCRdb keeps only in-frame clonotypes and omits some of them. The sample lists about 7,200 clones; over 50% were seen once. This sample comprised tumor tissue, obtained before nivolumab (anti-PD-1) treatment. The origin of the receptors is a person aged 35-79 years with oral cavity squamous cell carcinoma.

This chain connects TRBV9 to TRBJ2-1; TRBD2 matches 8 bases. This CDR3 spans 16 amino acids. The J segment lost 4 bases and the V segment lost 2 bases, leaving 8 bases of the junction unmatched. CDR1 is SGDLS and CDR2 is YYNGEE in the germline V gene. CDR3 sequence reads: CASSVDAGGNYNEQFF. The CDR3, as DNA: TGTGCCAGCAGCGTTGACGCGGGAGGAAATTACAATGAGCAGTTCTTC.

The chain is built from TRBV5-6 and TRBJ1-5, with D unclear. This CDR3 has 17 amino acids. V lost 4 bases to trimming and J lost 2 bases, with 19 bases between them. Germline V gives CDR1 SGHDT, CDR2 YYEEEE. CDR3 amino acids: CASSLYTGRGGNQPQHF. The CDR3 DNA reads TGTGCCAGCAGCCTATATACGGGGAGAGGAGGCAATCAGCCCCAGCATTTT.

The chain has TRBV10-1 and TRBJ1-1; possibly TRBD1 for D (6 bases). Germline-derived CDR1 and CDR2 are WNHNN and SYGVQD (reference sequence). CDR3 length: 13 residues. V was cut by 4 bases and J by 4 bases, with 10 bases left in between. The CDR3 here is CASSVGGRTEAFF. CDR3 sequence (DNA): TGCGCCAGCAGTGTGGGGGGCCGCACTGAAGCTTTCTTT.